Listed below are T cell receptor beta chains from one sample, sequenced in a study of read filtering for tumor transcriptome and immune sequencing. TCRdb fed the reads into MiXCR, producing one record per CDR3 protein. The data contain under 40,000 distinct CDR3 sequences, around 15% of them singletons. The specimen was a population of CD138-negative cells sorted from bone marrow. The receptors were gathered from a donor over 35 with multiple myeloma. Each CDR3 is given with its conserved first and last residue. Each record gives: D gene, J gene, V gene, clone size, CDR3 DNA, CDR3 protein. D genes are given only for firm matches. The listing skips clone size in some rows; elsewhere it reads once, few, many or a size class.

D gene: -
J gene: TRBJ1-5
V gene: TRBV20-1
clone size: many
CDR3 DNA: TGCAGTGCTAGAGAAGGGCAACTGCCCCAGCATTTT
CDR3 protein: CSAREGQLPQHF

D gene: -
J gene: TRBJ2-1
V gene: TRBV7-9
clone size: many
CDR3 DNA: TGTGCCAGCAGCCTAAGTCGGAGCTCCTACAATGAGCAGTTCTTC
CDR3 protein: CASSLSRSSYNEQFF

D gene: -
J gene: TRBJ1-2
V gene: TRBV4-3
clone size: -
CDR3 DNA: TGCGCCGGCAGCCGATCGATGGGTGCTTTCTATGGCTACACCTTC
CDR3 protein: CAGSRSMGAFYGYTF

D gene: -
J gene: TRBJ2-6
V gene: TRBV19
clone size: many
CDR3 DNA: TGTGCCAGTACGGAGGGAAAAGGGTCTGGGGCCAACGTCCTGACTTTC
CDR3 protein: CASTEGKGSGANVLTF

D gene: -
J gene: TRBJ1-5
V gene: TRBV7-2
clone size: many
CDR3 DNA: TGTGCCAGCAGCTTACGGTCAGGGACGTATCAGCCCCAGCATTTT
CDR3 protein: CASSLRSGTYQPQHF

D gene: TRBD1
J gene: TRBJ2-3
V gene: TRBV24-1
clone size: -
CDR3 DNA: TGTGCCACCAGTAAGACAGGGATGCCAGATACGCAGTATTTT
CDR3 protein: CATSKTGMPDTQYF

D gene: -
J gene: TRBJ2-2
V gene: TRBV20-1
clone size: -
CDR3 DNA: TGCAGTGCTAGGGCCCCAGGGGATGGAACCGGGGAGCTGTTTTTT
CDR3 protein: CSARAPGDGTGELFF

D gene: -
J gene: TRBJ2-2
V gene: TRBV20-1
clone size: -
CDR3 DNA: TGCAGTGCTAGTGTTAGTTCCGGGGAGCTGTTTTTT
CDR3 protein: CSASVSSGELFF

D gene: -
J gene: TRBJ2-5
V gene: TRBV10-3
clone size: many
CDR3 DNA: TGTGCCATCAGGGACACAGGACAAGAGACCCAGTACTTC
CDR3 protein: CAIRDTGQETQYF

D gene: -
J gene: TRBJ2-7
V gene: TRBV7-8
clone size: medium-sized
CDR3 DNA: TGTGCCAGCAGCTTAGCTGGTCTGGGGGAAACCTACGAGCAGTACTTC
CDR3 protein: CASSLAGLGETYEQYF

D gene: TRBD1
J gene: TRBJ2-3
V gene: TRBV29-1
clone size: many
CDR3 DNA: TGCAGCGTTGATGGCTTGGGGACAGGGGGTACAGATACGCAGTATTTT
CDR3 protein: CSVDGLGTGGTDTQYF

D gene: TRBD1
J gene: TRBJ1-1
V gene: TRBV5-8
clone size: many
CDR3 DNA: TGTGCCAGCAGCTCCTGGGGACAGTCCACTGAAGCTTTCTTT
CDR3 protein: CASSSWGQSTEAFF

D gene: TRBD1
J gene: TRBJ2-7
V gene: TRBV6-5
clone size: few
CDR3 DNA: TGTGCCAGCAGTTCGGGACAGGGGGCAAACGAGCAGTACTTC
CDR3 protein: CASSSGQGANEQYF

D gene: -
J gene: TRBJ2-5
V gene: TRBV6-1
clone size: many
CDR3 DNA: TGTGCCAGCATAGCGTATATCGGGGAGACCCAGTACTTC
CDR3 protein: CASIAYIGETQYF

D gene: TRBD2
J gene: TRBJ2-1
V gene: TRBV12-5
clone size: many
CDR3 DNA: TGTGCTAGTGGTTTGCAGGGACTAGCGGGGCGGAGCTCCTACAATGAGCAGTTCTTC
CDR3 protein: CASGLQGLAGRSSYNEQFF

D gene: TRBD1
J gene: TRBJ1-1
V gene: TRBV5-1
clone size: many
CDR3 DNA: TGCGCCAGCAGCACAGGACAGGGTCTGGACACTGAAGCTTTCTTT
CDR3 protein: CASSTGQGLDTEAFF

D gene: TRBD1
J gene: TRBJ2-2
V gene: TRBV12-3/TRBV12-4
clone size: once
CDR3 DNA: TGTGCCAGCAGGGCCGGGACAGGGGGCCCCGGGGAGCTGTTTTTT
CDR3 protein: CASRAGTGGPGELFF

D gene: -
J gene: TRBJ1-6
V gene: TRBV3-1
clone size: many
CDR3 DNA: TGTGCCAGCAGCCAGGGGAGTTATAATTCACCCCTCCACTTT
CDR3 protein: CASSQGSYNSPLHF

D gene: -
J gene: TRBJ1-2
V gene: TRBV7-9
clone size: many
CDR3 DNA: TGTGCCAGCAGCTTAGATAACAGGATTTATGGCTACACCTTC
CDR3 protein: CASSLDNRIYGYTF

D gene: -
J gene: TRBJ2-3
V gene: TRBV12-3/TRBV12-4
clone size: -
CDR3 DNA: TGTGCCAGCAGTTTTCGGGCCCCGGGGGGCCGTGGAGATACGCAGTATTTT
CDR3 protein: CASSFRAPGGRGDTQYF

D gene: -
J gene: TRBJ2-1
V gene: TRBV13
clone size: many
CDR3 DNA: TGTGCCAGCAGCTTAAATATCAAGGGGGACAATGAGCAGTTCTTC
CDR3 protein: CASSLNIKGDNEQFF

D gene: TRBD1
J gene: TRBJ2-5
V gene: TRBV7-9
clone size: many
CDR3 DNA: TGTGCCAGCAGCCTTGGGACAGGGGGTCGAGAGACCCAGTACTTC
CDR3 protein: CASSLGTGGRETQYF

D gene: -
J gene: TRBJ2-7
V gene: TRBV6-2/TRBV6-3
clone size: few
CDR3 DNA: TGTGCCAGCAGTTACTCGACCAGTCCCTACGAGCAGTACTTC
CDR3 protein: CASSYSTSPYEQYF

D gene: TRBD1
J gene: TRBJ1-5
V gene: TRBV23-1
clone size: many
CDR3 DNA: TGCGCCACGATGGGACAGGGTATAATTTACAGCAATCAGCCCCAGCATTTT
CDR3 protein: CATMGQGIIYSNQPQHF

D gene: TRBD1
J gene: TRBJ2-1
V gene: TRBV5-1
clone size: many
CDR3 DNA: TGCGCCAGCAGCCCAATAACCGGGACAGGGAGGTACAATGAGCAGTTCTTC
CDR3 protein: CASSPITGTGRYNEQFF